This note documents a single T cell receptor beta chain sequence. This specimen belongs to a study of blood T cell repertoires in COVID-19. As for the study in general: Material from acute and convalescent COVID-19 was sourced from the United States, Italy and Spain. Sample material is recorded as cDNA or gDNA derived from T cells, B-cell-depleted T cells, or PBMCs.

Germline CDR1 SNHLY, CDR2 FYNNEI. J lost 6 bases, V lost 6 bases, and 7 bases had no gene match. This CDR3 has 14 amino acids. Authors' processing steps: Amplification with reference gene primers provided the estimates of nucleated cell counts. The method was immunoSEQ multiplex PCR; TCRdb's version includes in-frame clones alone and lacks a portion of them. That table supplies the V and J calls and clone size; D and trimming were determined from the DNA. The table shows 150,000 to 200,000 clones, with more than 80% occurring only once. This clonotype was obtained from a man aged 55 to 70 with acute or convalescent COVID-19. The sequenced material came from peripheral blood. The V call is TRBV2, the J call TRBJ2-1, with 8 bases matching TRBD1. CDR3 coding DNA: TGTGCCAGCAGACGACAGGGGATAGTCAATGAGCAGTTCTTC. Its translation is CASRRQGIVNEQFF.